What follows are 8 T cell receptor beta chains derived from one specimen sequenced in a study of blood T cell repertoires in COVID-19. Repertoires were generated with immunoSEQ multiplex PCR, while TCRdb's copy carries only in-frame clones and drops some. This table holds 65,000 to 90,000 clones, about 88% found once. Sequenced sample: peripheral blood. The receptors shown here come from a man aged 80 or over with acute or convalescent COVID-19.

CDR3 DNA sequence: TGTGCCACCAGTGATTTTCGAGATACGCAGTATTTT. This codes for CATSDFRDTQYF. The chain joins TRBV24-1 to TRBJ2-3; D unresolved. The CDR3 runs 12 residues. Trimming took off 1 base at V and 5 bases at J, with 3 bases between the two ends. The germline CDR1 and CDR2 sequences are KGHDR and SFDVKD.

This clone was counted a few times. This CDR3 reads CASSLEGGAKNIQYF. The CDR3 nucleotides read TGTGCCAGCAGCTTAGAAGGGGGAGCCAAAAACATTCAGTACTTC. This chain joins TRBV7-9 and TRBJ2-4; tentative D call: TRBD1 (6 bases). Germline V CDR1 and CDR2: SEHNR, FQNEAQ (reference sequence). Trimming took off 1 base at V and 0 bases at J, with 7 bases between the two ends. This CDR3 spans 15 amino acids.

This clone was seen once. This chain links TRBV9 with TRBJ1-4; D uncertain. V lost 0 bases to trimming and J lost 4 bases, with 10 bases between them. The CDR3 has 15 residues. Per germline, CDR1 SGDLS and CDR2 YYNGEE. CDR3 sequence (DNA): TGTGCCAGCAGCGTAGGCACGGAGAATAATGAAAAACTGTTTTTT. Protein sequence: CASSVGTENNEKLFF.

The V call is TRBV10-2, the J call TRBJ2-1, with 14 nucleotides matching TRBD2. Germline values: CDR1 WSHSY, CDR2 SAAADI. V lost 5 bases to trimming and J lost 4 bases; unmatched junction nucleotides: 7. The CDR3 is 17 amino acids. The CDR3 DNA is TGCGCCAGCAGTCCGGGACTAGCGGGGGCTGTATACAATGAGCAGTTCTTC. This gives the protein CASSPGLAGAVYNEQFF.

V gene TRBV7-8 combines with J gene TRBJ1-1, with D unresolved. This CDR3 region has 14 residues. Germline loops: CDR1 SGHVS, CDR2 FQNEAQ. V lost 1 base and J lost 0, with 6 bases in between. The CDR3 region has the DNA TGTGCCAGCAGCTTAGACCGCGTGAACACTGAAGCTTTCTTT. This translates into CASSLDRVNTEAFF.

The chain recombines TRBV27 with TRBJ1-4; a weak D match, TRBD1 (6 bases). The CDR3 length is 15 residues. V was cut by 5 bases and J by 5 bases, with 15 bases left in between. The germline V gene encodes CDR1 MNHEY and CDR2 SMNVEV (reference sequence). The CDR3, as DNA: TGTGCCAGCAGTCCATTACAGGGCTACAATGAAAAACTGTTTTTT. The encoded protein is CASSPLQGYNEKLFF.

This chain connects TRBV2 to TRBJ2-1; 12 nucleotides match TRBD2. Trimming at V came to 8 bases and at J to 7 bases, leaving 6 bases not matched to a gene. The CDR3 length is 14 residues. CDR1 SNHLY and CDR2 FYNNEI come from the germline V gene. The CDR3 spells CASLDTSGGNEQFF. The CDR3 DNA sequence: TGTGCCAGCCTAGATACTAGCGGGGGGAATGAGCAGTTCTTC.

The J gene is TRBJ1-3, the V gene TRBV10-3; possibly TRBD1 for D (6 bases). The CDR3 is 14 amino acids. The V end was cut by 6 bases, the J end by 3 bases, with 12 bases between. Germline V lookup: CDR1 ENHRY, CDR2 SYGVKD. CDR3 DNA: TGTGCCATCAGCGAAGGGGGAGATGGAAACACCATATATTTT. This translates into CAISEGGDGNTIYF.